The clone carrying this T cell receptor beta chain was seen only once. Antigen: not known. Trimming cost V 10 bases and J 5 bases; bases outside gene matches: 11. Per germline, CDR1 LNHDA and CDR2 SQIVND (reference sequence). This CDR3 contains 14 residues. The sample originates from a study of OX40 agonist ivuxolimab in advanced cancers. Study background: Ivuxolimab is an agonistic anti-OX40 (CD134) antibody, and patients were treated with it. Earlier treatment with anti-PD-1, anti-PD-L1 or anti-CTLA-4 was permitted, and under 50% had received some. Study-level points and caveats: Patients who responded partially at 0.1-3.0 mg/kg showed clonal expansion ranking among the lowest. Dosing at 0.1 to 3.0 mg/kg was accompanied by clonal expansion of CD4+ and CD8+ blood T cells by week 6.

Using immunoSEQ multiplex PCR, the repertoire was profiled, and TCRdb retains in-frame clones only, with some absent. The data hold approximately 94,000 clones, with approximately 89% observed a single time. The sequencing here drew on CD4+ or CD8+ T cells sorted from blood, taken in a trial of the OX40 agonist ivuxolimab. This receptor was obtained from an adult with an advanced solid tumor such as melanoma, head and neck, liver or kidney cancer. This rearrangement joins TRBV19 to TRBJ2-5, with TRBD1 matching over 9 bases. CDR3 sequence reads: CANSYRGQGETQYF. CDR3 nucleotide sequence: TGTGCCAATTCTTACAGGGGGCAGGGGGAGACCCAGTACTTC.